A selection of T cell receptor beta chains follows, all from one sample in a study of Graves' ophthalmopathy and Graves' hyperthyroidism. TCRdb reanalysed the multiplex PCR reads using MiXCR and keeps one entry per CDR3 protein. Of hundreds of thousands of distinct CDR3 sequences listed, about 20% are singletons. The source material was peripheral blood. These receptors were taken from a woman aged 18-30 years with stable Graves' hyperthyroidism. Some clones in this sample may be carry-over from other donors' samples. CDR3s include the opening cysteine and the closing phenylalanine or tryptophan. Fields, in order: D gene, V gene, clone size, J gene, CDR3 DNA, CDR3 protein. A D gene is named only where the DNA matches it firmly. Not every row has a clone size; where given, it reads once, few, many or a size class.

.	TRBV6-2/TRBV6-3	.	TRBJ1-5	TGTGCCAGCTACCCGGGGGGGAACCTCAATCAGCCCCAGCATTTT	CASYPGGNLNQPQHF
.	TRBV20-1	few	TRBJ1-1	TGCAGTGCTAGACGCCTTGACAGAGACAACACTGAAGCTTTCTTT	CSARRLDRDNTEAFF
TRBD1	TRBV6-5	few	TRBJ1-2	TGTGCCAGCAGTTACGGGACAGACCTTAACTATGGCTACACCTTC	CASSYGTDLNYGYTF
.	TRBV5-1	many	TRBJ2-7	TGCGCCAGCAGCTTGGACTACGAGCAGTACTTC	CASSLDYEQYF
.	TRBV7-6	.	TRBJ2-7	TGTGCCAGCGGCTATCCAGGTGGGGAGCAGTACTTC	CASGYPGGEQYF
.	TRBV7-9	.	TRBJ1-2	TGTGCCAGCACCCGCGATTACAGGGTGAACTATGGCTACACCTTC	CASTRDYRVNYGYTF
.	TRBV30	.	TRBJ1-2	TGTGCCTGGACCTTAGGGGGGGGTCGATATGGCTACACCTTC	CAWTLGGGRYGYTF
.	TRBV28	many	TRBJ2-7	TGTGCCAGCACCAATAAGACTGCCAACTCCTACGAGCAGTACTTC	CASTNKTANSYEQYF
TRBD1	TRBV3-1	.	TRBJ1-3	TGTGCCAGCAGCCAAGGGACAGGGAGCTCTGGAAACACCATATATTTT	CASSQGTGSSGNTIYF
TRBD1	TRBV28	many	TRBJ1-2	TGTGCCGGTCGATCGGCAGGGGGCGGATATGGCTACACCTTC	CAGRSAGGGYGYTF
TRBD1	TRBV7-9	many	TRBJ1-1	TGTGCCAGCAGCCCCGGGACAGGGCTTCAAAGCACTGAAGCTTTCTTT	CASSPGTGLQSTEAFF
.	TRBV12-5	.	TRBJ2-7	TGTGCTAGTGGTTTCTCAGATAGCTCCTACGAGCAGTACTTC	CASGFSDSSYEQYF
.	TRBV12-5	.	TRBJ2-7	TGTGCTAGTGGTACCAGGGGTAACGAGCAGTACTTC	CASGTRGNEQYF
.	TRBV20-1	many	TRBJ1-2	TGCAGTGCCAGGGAGGGGTCAGGGACTAACTATGGCTACACCTTC	CSAREGSGTNYGYTF
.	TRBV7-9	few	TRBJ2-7	TGTGCCAGCAGCGAGCAGCAGAACTCCTACGAGCAGTACTTC	CASSEQQNSYEQYF
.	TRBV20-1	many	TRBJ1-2	TGCAGTGCTAGACTCTGGGGGCCCCCTAACTATGGCTACACCTTC	CSARLWGPPNYGYTF
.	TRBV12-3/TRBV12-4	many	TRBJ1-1	TGTGCCAGCAGTTTTTCAGGGATGAACACTGAAGCTTTCTTT	CASSFSGMNTEAFF
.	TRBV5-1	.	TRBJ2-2	TGCGCCAGCAGAACCGGGTGGGGGAACACCGGGGAGCTGTTTTTT	CASRTGWGNTGELFF
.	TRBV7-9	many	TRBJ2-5	TGTGCCAGCAGCGCCCGGGTCGCGGAACCACAAGAGACCCAGTACTTC	CASSARVAEPQETQYF
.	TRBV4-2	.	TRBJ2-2	TGTGCCAGCACAGGGAGTCTAGACACCGGGGAGCTGTTTTTT	CASTGSLDTGELFF
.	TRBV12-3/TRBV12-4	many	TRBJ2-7	TGTGCCAGCAGTACGACCGGCTCGATGAACGAGCAGTACTTC	CASSTTGSMNEQYF
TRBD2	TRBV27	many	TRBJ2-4	TGTGCCAGCAGTGAACTAGCGGGACGGGGCATTCAGTACTTC	CASSELAGRGIQYF
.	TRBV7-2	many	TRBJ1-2	TGTGCCAGCAGCTCACGGGAGGGTTATAATGGCTACACCTTC	CASSSREGYNGYTF
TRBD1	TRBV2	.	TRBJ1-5	TGTGCCAGCAGTGAGGGACAGGGGGCTTATAGCAATCAGCCCCAGCATTTT	CASSEGQGAYSNQPQHF
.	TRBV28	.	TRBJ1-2	TGTGCCAGCAGTTTGCCTTCGAGTCAAGGCTACACCTTC	CASSLPSSQGYTF
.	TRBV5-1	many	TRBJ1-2	TGCGCCAGCAGCTTGGGTGGGGACATCTCTAACTATGGCTACACCTTC	CASSLGGDISNYGYTF
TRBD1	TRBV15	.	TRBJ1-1	TGTGCCACCAGCGAGGGGGGACAGGGGAACACTGAAGCTTTCTTT	CATSEGGQGNTEAFF
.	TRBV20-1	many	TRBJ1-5	TGCAGTGCTAGAGACGTGGACGGTAGCAATCAGCCCCAGCATTTT	CSARDVDGSNQPQHF
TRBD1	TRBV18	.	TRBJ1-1	TGTGCCAGCTCATGGAACTCAGGGGGCGCCGGCACTGAAGCTTTCTTT	CASSWNSGGAGTEAFF
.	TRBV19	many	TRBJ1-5	TGTGCCAGTACCCTCTGGGGCAGCGGAAATCAGCCCCAGCATTTT	CASTLWGSGNQPQHF
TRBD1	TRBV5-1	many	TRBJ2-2	TGCGCCAGCAGCTTACCGGACAGGGGATGGACCGGGGAGCTGTTTTTT	CASSLPDRGWTGELFF
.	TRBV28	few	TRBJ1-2	TGTGCCAGCAGTCCGCCCACAGGGCGGGGCTACACCTTC	CASSPPTGRGYTF
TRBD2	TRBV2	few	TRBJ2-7	TGTGCCAGCAGTTTACAGGGCGGACTAGCGGGAGTCTACGAGCAGTACTTC	CASSLQGGLAGVYEQYF
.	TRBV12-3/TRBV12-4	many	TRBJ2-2	TGTGCCAGCATCCATCGCGGTCTGAACACCGGGGAGCTGTTTTTT	CASIHRGLNTGELFF
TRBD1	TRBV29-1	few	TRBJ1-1	TGCAGCGTTCAAACGCTCAGGGGGCGGGACACTGAAGCTTTCTTT	CSVQTLRGRDTEAFF
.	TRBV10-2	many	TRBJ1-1	TGCGCCAGCAGTGATCTCTCAACTGAAGCTTTCTTT	CASSDLSTEAFF
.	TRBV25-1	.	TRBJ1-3	TGTGCCAGCAGTGAGCCCGGGGGGATTGGAAACACCATATATTTT	CASSEPGGIGNTIYF
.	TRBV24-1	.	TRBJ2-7	TGTGCCACCAGTGATGCGGGCAGGGCTATAGACGAGCAGTACTTC	CATSDAGRAIDEQYF
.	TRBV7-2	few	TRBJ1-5	TGTGCCAGCAGCTTAGCTCCAGGGTGGTATGGCAATCAGCCCCAGCATTTT	CASSLAPGWYGNQPQHF
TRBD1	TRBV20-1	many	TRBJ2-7	TGCAGTGCTAGTCCGGGACAGGGTCCCTACGAGCAGTACTTC	CSASPGQGPYEQYF
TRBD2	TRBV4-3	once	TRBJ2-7	TGCGCCCCCCGCAGGGCTAGCGGGATGCCCTCCTACGAGCAGTACTTC	CAPRRASGMPSYEQYF
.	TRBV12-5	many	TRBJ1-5	TGTGCTAGTGGTTTGGGAGGGTATCAGCCCCAGCATTTT	CASGLGGYQPQHF